Listed below are T cell receptor beta chains from one sample, sequenced in a study of T-cell memory formation after mild COVID-19. TCRdb reprocessed the 5' RACE reads via MiXCR and lists one record per CDR3 protein. Seen here are about 560,000 distinct CDR3 sequences, about 18% observed once, and the top ten hold about 8.1%. Sequences were obtained from PBMCs or a T cell subset sorted from them (not recorded which). All receptors come from an adult woman who had mild COVID-19 (a few samples of this study predate the infection). Cell type and time point are not known. The CDR3 runs from the conserved cysteine through the conserved F or W. D genes are given only for firm matches. Where a row states a size, it is once, few, many or the class of an expanded clone; other rows omit it.

TRBV6-5,TRBJ1-2,TRBD1,few,CASSLTGTGSSGYTF,TGTGCCAGCAGCCTTACCGGGACAGGGTCGAGTGGCTACACCTTC
TRBV7-7,TRBJ2-3,TRBD2,.,CAVHGGSGLYMPQYF,TGTGCTGTCCACGGCGGGAGCGGCCTTTATATGCCGCAGTATTTT
TRBV11-3,TRBJ2-1,TRBD1,.,CASSSLGQDSEQFF,TGTGCCAGCAGCTCTCTCGGACAGGATAGTGAGCAGTTCTTC
TRBV24-1,TRBJ2-3,.,.,CATSDLAGDPTDTQYF,TGTGCCACCAGTGATCTGGCCGGAGACCCCACAGATACGCAGTATTTT
TRBV12-3/TRBV12-4,TRBJ1-1,TRBD1,.,CASRIGGRVMNTEAFF,TGTGCCAGCAGAATAGGGGGCAGAGTAATGAACACTGAAGCTTTCTTT
TRBV3-2,TRBJ2-7,.,.,CASSQRGETFFHEQYF,TGTGCCAGCAGCCAGAGAGGGGAGACATTTTTCCACGAGCAGTACTTC
TRBV6-5,TRBJ1-4,.,.,CASSYSGGRLFF,TGTGCCAGCAGTTACTCGGGGGGCCGACTGTTTTTT
TRBV4-2,TRBJ2-7,TRBD2,few,CASSQDRAGVSFTYEQYF,TGTGCCAGCAGCCAAGATCGAGCGGGAGTTAGTTTCACCTACGAGCAGTACTTC
TRBV5-1,TRBJ1-5,.,many,CASSLSGGNQPQHF,TGTGCCAGCAGTTTGTCCGGGGGTAATCAGCCCCAGCATTTT
TRBV23-1,TRBJ2-1,.,many,CASSRLLDEQFF,TGCGCCAGCAGTCGATTGCTAGATGAGCAGTTCTTC
TRBV7-8,TRBJ2-3,TRBD1,.,CATGTGTGVDTQYF,TGTGCCACTGGGACGGGGACAGGGGTGGATACGCAGTATTTT
TRBV6-2/TRBV6-3,TRBJ2-5,TRBD1,.,CATLGRQGRSETQYF,TGTGCCACCCTAGGAAGACAGGGGCGGAGCGAGACCCAGTACTTC
TRBV24-1,TRBJ2-3,TRBD2,.,CATSDSPSGGVTDTQYF,TGTGCCACCAGTGATTCCCCTAGCGGGGGGGTTACAGATACGCAGTATTTT
TRBV7-2,TRBJ2-1,TRBD2,many,CASSLRLAGDNEQFF,TGTGCCAGCAGCCTGAGACTAGCGGGAGACAATGAGCAGTTCTTC
TRBV7-2,TRBJ2-1,.,many,CASSLSRGPNNEQFF,TGTGCCAGCAGCTTATCTAGAGGGCCCAACAATGAGCAGTTCTTC
TRBV11-2,TRBJ1-1,.,.,CVSSPPWGMNTEAFF,TGTGTCAGCAGCCCACCCTGGGGGATGAACACTGAAGCTTTCTTT
TRBV10-3,TRBJ2-2,TRBD1,.,CAISETGQGRTGELFF,TGTGCCATCAGTGAGACGGGACAGGGTCGCACCGGGGAGCTGTTTTTT
TRBV18,TRBJ2-2,TRBD1,.,CASSPLTGTANTGELFF,TGTGCCAGCTCACCTTTAACCGGGACAGCGAACACCGGGGAGCTGTTTTTT
TRBV23-1,TRBJ2-5,.,.,CASSQSSAGQETQYF,TGCGCCAGCAGTCAATCGTCCGCAGGTCAAGAGACCCAGTACTTC
TRBV12-3/TRBV12-4,TRBJ2-5,.,.,CASSLGTRETQYF,TGTGCCAGCAGTTTAGGAACGAGGGAGACCCAGTACTTC
TRBV7-9,TRBJ2-5,.,many,CASSDGSLAYQETQYF,TGTGCCAGCAGCGATGGCAGCCTGGCGTACCAAGAGACCCAGTACTTC
TRBV4-3,TRBJ2-3,.,many,CASSPGVGDTQYF,TGCGCCAGCAGCCCAGGGGTGGGAGATACGCAGTATTTT
TRBV12-5,TRBJ2-7,TRBD1,few,CASGPGTGERVYHEQYF,TGTGCTAGTGGACCGGGGACAGGGGAAAGGGTTTACCACGAGCAGTACTTC
TRBV5-1,TRBJ2-5,.,few,CASSFNLAGAQETQYF,TGCGCCAGCAGCTTTAACTTGGCGGGGGCTCAAGAGACCCAGTACTTC
TRBV9,TRBJ2-5,.,few,CASSVGPGPQYF,TGTGCCAGCAGCGTAGGGCCCGGCCCCCAGTACTTC
TRBV12-3/TRBV12-4,TRBJ2-6,.,many,CASSSGPTRGSGANVLTF,TGTGCCAGCAGTTCGGGACCTACTAGGGGATCTGGGGCCAACGTCCTGACTTTC
TRBV20-1,TRBJ1-2,.,few,CSAPLAGARGYTF,TGCAGTGCCCCCCTCGCGGGGGCGCGAGGCTACACCTTC
TRBV6-1,TRBJ1-2,.,.,CASSEAGIVSVYGYTF,TGTGCCAGCAGTGAAGCGGGGATCGTTAGTGTCTATGGCTACACCTTC
TRBV6-5,TRBJ2-1,.,many,CASGPGGVGYNEQFF,TGTGCCAGCGGCCCCGGAGGCGTCGGTTACAATGAGCAGTTCTTC
TRBV4-1,TRBJ2-5,.,few,CASSQAILRQGIGETQYF,TGCGCCAGCAGCCAAGCTATCTTACGACAAGGGATCGGAGAGACCCAGTACTTC
TRBV7-2,TRBJ1-1,.,few,CASSSHWEDTEAFF,TGTGCCAGCAGCTCACACTGGGAGGACACTGAAGCTTTCTTT
TRBV5-6,TRBJ1-2,.,.,CASSLAVEGFHGYTF,TGTGCCAGCAGCTTAGCAGTGGAAGGGTTCCATGGCTACACCTTC
TRBV7-3,TRBJ2-6,.,many,CASSSRASGANVLTF,TGTGCCAGCAGCAGCAGAGCGTCTGGGGCCAACGTCCTGACTTTC
TRBV20-1,TRBJ2-1,TRBD2,.,CSARGASGGFNEQFF,TGCAGTGCTAGAGGTGCGAGCGGGGGCTTCAATGAGCAGTTCTTC
TRBV6-5,TRBJ1-1,.,many,CASRLENTEAFF,TGCGCCAGCAGGCTGGAGAACACTGAAGCTTTCTTT
TRBV21-1,TRBJ2-7,.,few,CARSIPGRGGYEQYF,TGTGCCAGGAGCATACCGGGACGGGGAGGCTACGAGCAGTACTTC
TRBV6-1,TRBJ2-5,.,few,CASSEMAGRTGTQYF,TGTGCCAGCAGTGAAATGGCAGGAAGGACGGGGACCCAGTACTTC
TRBV24-1,TRBJ2-1,TRBD2,few,CATAGLAGNEQFF,TGTGCCACCGCGGGACTAGCAGGTAATGAGCAGTTCTTC
TRBV20-1,TRBJ2-5,TRBD2,.,CSARVKTGAPTSGRGATQETQYF,TGCAGTGCTAGAGTTAAGACGGGGGCCCCTACTAGCGGGAGGGGAGCCACACAAGAGACCCAGTACTTC
TRBV12-3/TRBV12-4,TRBJ1-6,.,few,CASSPAGPSTTLHF,TGTGCCAGCAGTCCCGCGGGGCCCTCCACCACCCTCCACTTT
TRBV20-1,TRBJ2-1,.,few,CSARVVGSRNEQFF,TGCAGTGCTAGAGTGGTGGGCAGTCGCAATGAGCAGTTCTTC
TRBV5-8,TRBJ2-1,TRBD2,.,CASSLEAGGPNEQFF,TGTGCCAGCAGCTTGGAAGCGGGAGGGCCCAATGAGCAGTTCTTC